These T cell receptor beta chains were read from a single sample in a study of Graves' ophthalmopathy and Graves' hyperthyroidism. Via MiXCR, TCRdb re-called the multiplex PCR reads, giving one row per CDR3 protein. The data show hundreds of thousands of distinct CDR3 sequences, about 20% seen once. The sample comprised peripheral blood. Source of these receptors: a woman aged 18-35 years with stable Graves' hyperthyroidism. Some clones in this sample may be carry-over from other donors' samples. The CDR3 runs from the conserved cysteine through the conserved F or W. The D gene is left open where the match is weak. Some rows mark clone size as missing; the rest say once, few, many or name a class of expanded clone.

TRBD1	14	TRBV27	TRBJ1-6	many	CASSGQGAYSPLHF	TGTGCCAGCAGTGGACAGGGGGCTTATTCACCCCTCCACTTT
NA	13	TRBV30	TRBJ2-7	many	CAWDQGQIYEQYF	TGTGCCTGGGACCAGGGGCAGATCTACGAGCAGTACTTC
TRBD1	15	TRBV2	TRBJ2-4	many	CASSAGQGSRNIKYF	TGTGCCAGCAGTGCAGGACAGGGGAGTCGAAACATTAAGTACTTC
NA	14	TRBV2	TRBJ2-7	many	CASSIGRGSYEQYF	TGTGCCAGCAGTATCGGCAGGGGATCCTACGAGCAGTACTTC
TRBD1	17	TRBV2	TRBJ1-6	many	CASSRTGQGLSNSPLHF	TGTGCCAGCAGCAGGACGGGACAGGGGTTATCTAATTCACCCCTCCACTTT
TRBD1	14	TRBV6-1	TRBJ1-2	many	CASTSDRFSYGYTF	TGTGCCAGCACCTCGGACAGGTTCTCCTATGGCTACACCTTC
NA	14	TRBV11-2	TRBJ2-7	NA	CASSLVAHSYEQYF	TGTGCCAGCAGCTTAGTTGCCCACTCCTACGAGCAGTACTTC
NA	16	TRBV7-6	TRBJ2-7	NA	CASSSEYREDLHEQYF	TGTGCCAGCAGTTCGGAGTACAGGGAGGATCTCCACGAGCAGTACTTC
TRBD1	18	TRBV6-2/TRBV6-3	TRBJ1-5	many	CASGSGTGLPFSNQPQHF	TGTGCCAGCGGTTCCGGGACAGGGCTCCCTTTTAGCAATCAGCCCCAGCATTTT
NA	16	TRBV6-5	TRBJ1-3	once	CASSHGPRDPGNTIYF	TGTGCCAGCAGTCACGGACCAAGGGACCCTGGAAACACCATATATTTT
TRBD1	16	TRBV4-1	TRBJ1-2	NA	CASSQWGTGGRDGYTF	TGCGCCAGCAGCCAATGGGGAACAGGGGGCCGAGATGGCTACACCTTC
NA	16	TRBV14	TRBJ1-2	few	CASSQVTGSINYGYTF	TGTGCCAGCAGCCAAGTCACAGGATCAATTAACTATGGCTACACCTTC
TRBD1	15	TRBV12-3/TRBV12-4	TRBJ2-2	few	CASSTTGTERGELFF	TGTGCCAGCAGTACTACCGGGACAGAGCGCGGGGAGCTGTTTTTT
NA	15	TRBV28	TRBJ2-6	many	CASSLAGAGANVLTF	TGTGCCAGCAGTTTAGCGGGCGCTGGGGCCAACGTCCTGACTTTC
TRBD1	16	TRBV27	TRBJ2-7	many	CASSLKQGATSYEQYF	TGTGCCAGCAGTTTAAAACAGGGGGCGACCTCCTACGAGCAGTACTTC
NA	14	TRBV12-3/TRBV12-4	TRBJ1-1	many	CASSLTYSSGEAFF	TGTGCCAGCAGTTTAACCTATTCCAGCGGTGAAGCTTTCTTT
NA	15	TRBV5-1	TRBJ1-1	NA	CASSLEGTFYTEAFF	TGCGCCAGCAGCTTGGAGGGGACCTTTTACACTGAAGCTTTCTTT
NA	18	TRBV27	TRBJ1-5	few	CASSPHSAKGVGNQPQHF	TGTGCCAGCAGTCCTCACTCCGCCAAGGGGGTCGGCAATCAGCCCCAGCATTTT
NA	13	TRBV15	TRBJ1-3	many	CATSGGSGNTIYF	TGTGCCACCAGCGGGGGCTCTGGAAACACCATATATTTT
NA	13	TRBV6-1	TRBJ1-2	NA	CASNTDSASGYTF	TGTGCCAGCAATACGGACAGTGCCTCGGGCTACACCTTC
TRBD2	15	TRBV9	TRBJ2-7	many	CASSRGGYVPYEQYF	TGTGCCAGCTCGCGGGGGGGATACGTCCCGTACGAGCAGTACTTC
TRBD1	13	TRBV10-3	TRBJ2-5	many	CAISEETGWTQYF	TGTGCCATCAGTGAAGAGACAGGGTGGACCCAGTACTTC
TRBD1	14	TRBV6-1	TRBJ2-4	many	CASSDRDRMNIQYF	TGTGCCAGCAGCGACCGGGACAGGATGAACATTCAGTACTTC
NA	12	TRBV11-1	TRBJ2-7	many	CASSDQGYEQYF	TGTGCCAGCAGCGATCAGGGCTACGAGCAGTACTTC